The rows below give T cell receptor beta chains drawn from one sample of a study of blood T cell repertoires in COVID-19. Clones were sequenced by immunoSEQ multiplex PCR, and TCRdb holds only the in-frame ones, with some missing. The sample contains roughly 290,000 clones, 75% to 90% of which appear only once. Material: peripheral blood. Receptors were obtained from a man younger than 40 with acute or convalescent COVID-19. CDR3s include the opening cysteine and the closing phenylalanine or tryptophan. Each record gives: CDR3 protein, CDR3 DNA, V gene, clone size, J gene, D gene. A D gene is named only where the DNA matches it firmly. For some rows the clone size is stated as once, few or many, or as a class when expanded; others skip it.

CDR3: CASSLKELTALLSSYEQYF; DNA: TGCGCCAGCAGCCTGAAGGAACTAACGGCACTCCTAAGCTCCTACGAGCAGTACTTC; V: TRBV5-1; size: .; J: TRBJ2-7; D: .
CDR3: CASSPPSTRDEQYF; DNA: TGTGCCAGCTCACCACCCTCGACTAGAGACGAGCAGTACTTC; V: TRBV18; size: .; J: TRBJ2-7; D: .
CDR3: CASSEIFVGGSTDTQYF; DNA: TGTGCCAGCAGTGAAATCTTCGTGGGGGGTAGCACAGATACGCAGTATTTT; V: TRBV6-1; size: .; J: TRBJ2-3; D: .
CDR3: CASSLLAGSSYEQYF; DNA: TGTGCCAGCAGCTTACTAGCGGGCAGCTCCTACGAGCAGTACTTC; V: TRBV7-9; size: .; J: TRBJ2-7; D: TRBD2
CDR3: CASSISAAPNQPQHF; DNA: TGTGCCAGTAGTATCTCCGCCGCGCCCAATCAGCCCCAGCATTTT; V: TRBV19; size: .; J: TRBJ1-5; D: .
CDR3: CASSLVRGSSGNTIYF; DNA: TGTGCCAGCAGCTTAGTTCGGGGGAGCTCTGGAAACACCATATATTTT; V: TRBV11-2; size: .; J: TRBJ1-3; D: .
CDR3: CASSPRLANGFF; DNA: TGTGCCAGCAGCCCACGACTAGCGAATGGTTTCTTC; V: TRBV7-8; size: .; J: TRBJ2-1; D: TRBD2
CDR3: CASGADSFTEAFF; DNA: TGCGCCAGCGGCGCCGACAGTTTCACTGAAGCTTTCTTT; V: TRBV5-1; size: few; J: TRBJ1-1; D: .
CDR3: CASIPGQGGETQYF; DNA: TGTGCCAGCATTCCGGGACAGGGTGGGGAGACCCAGTACTTC; V: TRBV6-6; size: .; J: TRBJ2-5; D: TRBD1
CDR3: CASSFPGHQETQYF; DNA: TGTGCCAGCAGCTTTCCGGGACATCAAGAGACCCAGTACTTC; V: TRBV5-5; size: .; J: TRBJ2-5; D: .
CDR3: CASPLRVTGELFF; DNA: TGTGCCAGCCCTCTTCGGGTAACCGGGGAGCTGTTTTTT; V: TRBV6-4; size: .; J: TRBJ2-2; D: .
CDR3: CAISHREGQPQHF; DNA: TGTGCCATCAGTCACAGGGAGGGTCAGCCCCAGCATTTT; V: TRBV10-3; size: once; J: TRBJ1-5; D: .
CDR3: CASSLSGTVVSYEQYF; DNA: TGTGCCAGCAGTTTATCCGGGACAGTGGTCTCCTACGAGCAGTACTTC; V: TRBV28; size: .; J: TRBJ2-7; D: TRBD1
CDR3: CASARILNSPLHF; DNA: TGTGCCAGCGCGCGTATCTTAAATTCACCCCTCCACTTT; V: TRBV11-2; size: .; J: TRBJ1-6; D: .
CDR3: CASSPPVGALGYGYTF; DNA: TGTGCCAGCAGCCCCCCGGTAGGGGCCCTAGGCTATGGCTACACCTTC; V: TRBV7-3; size: .; J: TRBJ1-2; D: .
CDR3: CASSLGTGEHNEQFF; DNA: TGTGCCAGCAGCTTAGGGACAGGGGAGCACAATGAGCAGTTCTTC; V: TRBV11-3; size: once; J: TRBJ2-1; D: TRBD1
CDR3: CATSRISDRGADNEQFF; DNA: TGTGCCACCAGCAGAATAAGTGACAGGGGGGCGGACAATGAGCAGTTCTTC; V: TRBV15; size: .; J: TRBJ2-1; D: TRBD1
CDR3: CASSQDEPYYKPSFEAFF; DNA: TGTGCCAGCAGCCAAGATGAACCCTATTATAAACCGTCCTTTGAAGCTTTCTTT; V: TRBV14; size: .; J: TRBJ1-1; D: .
CDR3: CASSWTGVSYEQYF; DNA: TGTGCCAGCAGCTGGACGGGGGTCTCCTACGAGCAGTACTTC; V: TRBV11-2; size: .; J: TRBJ2-7; D: .
CDR3: CASSGLAGGTDTQYF; DNA: TGTGCCAGCAGCGGACTAGCGGGAGGCACAGATACGCAGTATTTT; V: TRBV6-4; size: .; J: TRBJ2-3; D: TRBD2
CDR3: CASRRDSITEAFF; DNA: TGTGCCAGCAGACGGGACAGCATAACTGAAGCTTTCTTT; V: TRBV28; size: .; J: TRBJ1-1; D: TRBD1
CDR3: CATSDSGTSGSLETQYF; DNA: TGTGCCACCAGTGATTCCGGGACTAGCGGGAGTTTAGAGACCCAGTACTTC; V: TRBV24-1; size: .; J: TRBJ2-5; D: TRBD2
CDR3: CASSYRQGVMNTEAFF; DNA: TGCGCCAGCAGCTACCGACAGGGGGTAATGAACACTGAAGCTTTCTTT; V: TRBV5-1; size: few; J: TRBJ1-1; D: TRBD1
CDR3: CASSSGPPGGELFF; DNA: TGTGCCAGCAGTTCCGGGCCCCCGGGGGGGGAGCTGTTTTTT; V: TRBV6-5; size: .; J: TRBJ2-2; D: .
CDR3: CASSLDRGYEQYF; DNA: TGTGCCAGCAGCTTAGACAGGGGCTACGAGCAGTACTTC; V: TRBV5-5; size: once; J: TRBJ2-7; D: TRBD1
CDR3: CASSFAGQGNQPQHF; DNA: TGTGCCAGCAGTTTTGCGGGACAGGGGAATCAGCCCCAGCATTTT; V: TRBV28; size: few; J: TRBJ1-5; D: TRBD1
CDR3: CASSPDRGLGVTQYF; DNA: TGTGCCAGCAGCCCCGACAGGGGGTTAGGGGTTACGCAGTATTTT; V: TRBV5-4; size: .; J: TRBJ2-3; D: TRBD1
CDR3: CATQGENIQYF; DNA: TGTGCCACCCAGGGGGAAAACATTCAGTACTTC; V: TRBV6-5; size: .; J: TRBJ2-4; D: TRBD1
CDR3: CASRTRGGTEAFF; DNA: TGTGCCAGCAGGACTCGGGGAGGCACTGAAGCTTTCTTT; V: TRBV6-5; size: .; J: TRBJ1-1; D: .
CDR3: CASSQARTVQGREKLFF; DNA: TGCGCCAGCAGCCAAGCCCGTACGGTTCAGGGAAGAGAAAAACTGTTTTTT; V: TRBV4-1; size: once; J: TRBJ1-4; D: .
CDR3: CASSSNVQGTDGYTF; DNA: TGTGCCAGCAGCTCGAACGTACAGGGTACGGATGGCTACACCTTC; V: TRBV5-4; size: .; J: TRBJ1-2; D: .
CDR3: CASSPGTATYEQYF; DNA: TGCGCCAGCAGCCCGGGGACAGCAACCTACGAGCAGTACTTC; V: TRBV5-1; size: .; J: TRBJ2-7; D: TRBD1
CDR3: CASSPRSGGNYEQYF; DNA: TGTGCCAGCAGCCCCCGTTCTGGAGGGAACTACGAGCAGTACTTC; V: TRBV9; size: .; J: TRBJ2-7; D: .
CDR3: CASSPTAGEKLFF; DNA: TGTGCCAGCTCTCCGACGGCGGGAGAGAAACTGTTTTTT; V: TRBV18; size: .; J: TRBJ1-4; D: .
CDR3: CASTQGVNYGYTF; DNA: TGTGCCAGCACCCAGGGGGTTAACTATGGCTACACCTTC; V: TRBV7-9; size: .; J: TRBJ1-2; D: TRBD1
CDR3: CATSDPRTGADTQYF; DNA: TGTGCCACCAGTGACCCTCGGACAGGGGCAGATACGCAGTATTTT; V: TRBV24-1; size: .; J: TRBJ2-3; D: TRBD1
CDR3: CAWSKQDNQPQHF; DNA: TGTGCCTGGAGTAAACAGGATAATCAGCCCCAGCATTTT; V: TRBV30; size: .; J: TRBJ1-5; D: .
CDR3: CASSETQGINEKLFF; DNA: TGTGCCAGCAGTGAAACACAGGGCATTAATGAAAAACTGTTTTTT; V: TRBV25-1; size: .; J: TRBJ1-4; D: .
CDR3: CASSQEGRPTNEKLFF; DNA: TGCGCCAGCAGCCAAGAGGGCAGACCAACTAATGAAAAACTGTTTTTT; V: TRBV4-1; size: .; J: TRBJ1-4; D: .
CDR3: CASSPGVLITDTQYF; DNA: TGTGCCAGCTCCCCGGGGGTCTTGATCACAGATACGCAGTATTTT; V: TRBV18; size: .; J: TRBJ2-3; D: .
CDR3: CASRVRKFGQGDNSPLHF; DNA: TGTGCCAGCAGAGTAAGAAAATTCGGACAGGGCGATAATTCACCCCTCCACTTT; V: TRBV7-2; size: .; J: TRBJ1-6; D: TRBD1
CDR3: CASSLYQTGDTDTQYF; DNA: TGTGCCAGCAGCTTATACCAGACGGGGGACACAGATACGCAGTATTTT; V: TRBV7-3; size: .; J: TRBJ2-3; D: .
CDR3: CASSPDRGAPLHF; DNA: TGTGCCAGCAGCCCCGACAGGGGAGCACCCCTCCACTTT; V: TRBV3-1/TRBV3-2; size: once; J: TRBJ1-6; D: TRBD1
CDR3: CASSQNRAGNSPLHF; DNA: TGTGCCAGCAGCCAAAACAGGGCGGGTAATTCACCCCTCCACTTT; V: TRBV3-1/TRBV3-2; size: .; J: TRBJ1-6; D: .
CDR3: CASSFPRRGVRETQYF; DNA: TGTGCCAGCAGTTTTCCGCGCCGGGGGGTCCGAGAGACCCAGTACTTC; V: TRBV7-9; size: .; J: TRBJ2-5; D: TRBD2
CDR3: CASSRDRAGTEAFF; DNA: TGTGCCAGCAGCCGGGACAGGGCAGGGACTGAAGCTTTCTTT; V: TRBV27; size: .; J: TRBJ1-1; D: TRBD1
CDR3: CASSRDKFTEAFF; DNA: TGTGCCAGCAGCCGAGACAAATTCACTGAAGCTTTCTTT; V: TRBV7-2; size: .; J: TRBJ1-1; D: .
CDR3: CAIRTGGLDYGYTF; DNA: TGTGCCATCAGGACAGGGGGCCTCGACTATGGCTACACCTTC; V: TRBV10-3; size: .; J: TRBJ1-2; D: TRBD1
CDR3: CASSLRTSGGGRQFF; DNA: TGTGCCAGCAGTCTACGGACTAGCGGGGGGGGAAGGCAGTTCTTC; V: TRBV6-2/TRBV6-3; size: .; J: TRBJ2-1; D: TRBD2
CDR3: CASSPPLPGVNTEAFF; DNA: TGTGCCAGCTCACCACCGTTGCCCGGGGTGAACACTGAAGCTTTCTTT; V: TRBV18; size: .; J: TRBJ1-1; D: .
CDR3: CASSLNTGPTGELFF; DNA: TGTGCCAGCAGCTTAAATACAGGACCCACCGGGGAGCTGTTTTTT; V: TRBV7-3; size: .; J: TRBJ2-2; D: .
CDR3: CAWTRGHITEAFF; DNA: TGTGCCTGGACCAGGGGGCATATCACTGAAGCTTTCTTT; V: TRBV30; size: .; J: TRBJ1-1; D: TRBD1
CDR3: CASSQGGSGEADTQYF; DNA: TGTGCCAGCAGCCAAGGAGGGTCGGGGGAGGCAGATACGCAGTATTTT; V: TRBV14; size: .; J: TRBJ2-3; D: .
CDR3: CASSFEGDQPQHF; DNA: TGTGCCAGCAGTTTTGAGGGGGATCAGCCCCAGCATTTT; V: TRBV27; size: .; J: TRBJ1-5; D: .
CDR3: CASSAGQGNQPQHF; DNA: TGTGCCAGCAGCGCTGGACAGGGCAATCAGCCCCAGCATTTT; V: TRBV7-2; size: .; J: TRBJ1-5; D: TRBD1
CDR3: CASSQVPPWQGAAGEKLFF; DNA: TGTGCCAGCAGCCAAGTTCCCCCGTGGCAGGGGGCAGCCGGTGAAAAACTGTTTTTT; V: TRBV3-1/TRBV3-2; size: once; J: TRBJ1-4; D: TRBD1